This TCR beta chain was found in a study of T cells in Graves' hyperthyroidism and ophthalmopathy. This CDR3 region has 15 residues. CDR1 is LNHNV, CDR2 YYDKDF, per germline (reference sequence). V was cut by 3 bases and J by 3 bases, with 15 bases left in between. RNA transcripts provided the source from which TCR beta CDR3 regions were amplified. Initially, a first-round RT-PCR of the TCR CDR3 employed the HTBI primer set. TCRdb used MiXCR to reprocess the multiplex PCR reads, holding one entry per CDR3 protein. The table shows some 600,000 distinct CDR3 sequences, with under 60% occurring only once.

The gene calls are TRBV15 and TRBJ2-7; D may be TRBD2 (6 bases). This receptor was obtained from a woman between 18 and 30 years old with Graves' hyperthyroidism. Material: peripheral blood or thyroid tissue (not recorded which). The CDR3 reads CATSSGGLSNYEQYF. The CDR3 DNA reads as TGTGCCACCAGCAGCGGGGGACTGAGCAACTACGAGCAGTACTTC.